What follows are 20 T cell receptor beta chains derived from one specimen sequenced in a study of blood T cell repertoires in COVID-19. Only in-frame clones appear in the TCRdb table, and some are missing; sequencing was by immunoSEQ multiplex PCR. The sample holds just under 40,000 clones; 60% to 85% are singletons and the top ten take 20% to 30%. Material: peripheral blood. These receptors originate from a man aged 65 to 85 with acute or convalescent COVID-19.

On this clone itself: The germline gene is not matched at one end of the junction; a read error may be the cause. The chain recombines TRBV7-7 with TRBJ2-2, with D perhaps matching TRBD1 (5 bases). Germline V gene lookup returns CDR1 SSHAT and CDR2 FNYEAQ (reference sequence). This CDR3 is 14 amino acids long. CDR3: CASSLGANTGELFF. CDR3 in DNA: TGTGCTAGCAGCTTAGGGGCTAACACCGGGGAGCTGTTTTTT.

This clone has only one observation. This chain joins TRBV27 and TRBJ2-7; D remains ambiguous. This CDR3 is built from 15 residues. The V gene lost 3 bases and the J gene lost 3 bases, with 15 bases spanning the gap. The germline V gene has CDR1 MNHEY and CDR2 SMNVEV (reference sequence). This CDR3 reads CASSFSDSGFYEQYF. In DNA, the CDR3 is TGTGCCAGCAGTTTTTCCGATTCGGGTTTCTACGAGCAGTACTTC.

The chain couples TRBV7-9 to TRBJ2-7, with 8 positions matching TRBD2. CDR1 and CDR2 (germline): SEHNR, FQNEAQ (reference sequence). The length of the CDR3 is 19 residues. V lost 7 bases and J lost 0; bases outside the gene matches: 20. The CDR3 spells CASNPWGGGTSGVSYEQYF. DNA of the CDR3: TGTGCCAGCAACCCCTGGGGCGGGGGTACTAGCGGCGTCTCCTACGAGCAGTACTTC.

This rearrangement joins TRBV12-3 or TRBV12-4 to TRBJ1-5; D remains ambiguous. This CDR3 is 13 amino acids long. The V gene lost 8 bases and the J gene lost 0 bases, with 8 bases spanning the gap. Written as DNA, the CDR3 is TGTGCCAGCTGGGCCAATAGCAATCAGCCCCAGCATTTT. Its protein product is CASWANSNQPQHF.

V gene TRBV19 combines with J gene TRBJ2-1, with 9 positions matching TRBD1. Germline V lookup: CDR1 LNHDA, CDR2 SQIVND (reference sequence). Trimming took 5 bases from V and 5 from J; bases not matched to a gene: 4. This CDR3 region has 14 residues. The CDR3, as DNA: TGTGCCAGTAGTCTACGGACAGGGGACAATGAGCAGTTCTTC. Its protein product is CASSLRTGDNEQFF. Based on the CDR3 plus reference TRBV19 and TRBJ2-1, the full variable domain is DGGITQSPKYLFRKEGQNVTLSCEQNLNHDAMYWYRQDPGQGLRLIYYSQIVNDFQKGDIAEGYSVSREKKESFPLTVTSAQKNPTAFYLCASSLRTGDNEQFFGPGTRLTVL.

The rearrangement uses TRBV5-4 and TRBJ1-2, with D perhaps TRBD1 (5 bases). The CDR3 contains 14 residues. CDR1 is SGHNT, CDR2 YYREEE, per germline (reference sequence). The V and J ends lost 6 bases and 2 bases respectively, with 14 bases between them. The CDR3 is CASTDNGGNYGYTF. DNA of the CDR3: TGTGCCAGCACCGATAATGGGGGGAACTATGGCTACACCTTC.

The rearrangement links TRBV10-3 to TRBJ2-7; 8 bases are a match to TRBD1. CDR1 and CDR2 from the germline V gene are ENHRY and SYGVKD. The ends lost 5 bases at V and 1 base at J; junction bases unmatched: 4. The CDR3 is made up of 14 amino acids. The CDR3 bases are TGTGCCATCAGTCCGGGACAGGAATCCTACGAGCAGTACTTC. Amino acid sequence: CAISPGQESYEQYF.

This clone was recorded only once. This chain joins TRBV7-2 and TRBJ2-3; 8 bases agree with TRBD2. CDR1 and CDR2 from the germline V gene are SGHTA and FQGNSA. The junction had 6 bases not matched to a gene; V was cut back by 1 base and J by 6 bases. The CDR3 extends over 15 amino acids. CDR3 coding DNA: TGTGCCAGCAGCTTAGACGGGAGGGCTGGGGATACGCAGTATTTT. It codes for CASSLDGRAGDTQYF.

V and J are TRBV7-9 and TRBJ1-5, with 10 positions matching TRBD1. This CDR3 comprises 13 residues. V trimming: 8 bases; J trimming: 7 bases; junction bases outside the gene matches: 5. Germline values: CDR1 SEHNR, CDR2 FQNEAQ (reference sequence). The CDR3 loop is CASGQGGGQPQHF. In nucleotides, the CDR3 is TGTGCCAGCGGACAGGGGGGAGGACAGCCCCAGCATTTT.

Remarks on this clone: The identical CDR3 is also encoded by other nucleotide sequences in the sample. The chain employs TRBV28 and TRBJ1-1; the D gene is possibly TRBD1 (5 bases). CDR3 size: 13 residues. CDR1 is MDHEN and CDR2 is SYDVKM in the germline V gene. Trimming took off 6 bases at V and 7 bases at J, with 15 bases between the two ends. The CDR3 region is CASSLVAGLEAFF. CDR3 sequence (DNA): TGTGCCAGCAGCTTGGTCGCGGGACTTGAAGCTTTCTTT.

The rearrangement uses TRBV19 and TRBJ2-1; tentatively, D is TRBD2 (6 bases). This CDR3 contains 16 residues. Germline V lookup: CDR1 LNHDA, CDR2 SQIVND (reference sequence). V shed 7 bases and J shed 4 bases, with 20 bases lying between them. Here the CDR3 DNA reads TGTGCCAGTACCACCGATAGGGGAGGAGTTTACAATGAGCAGTTCTTC. This gives the protein CASTTDRGGVYNEQFF. Complete variable domain (other parts from reference TRBV19 and TRBJ2-1): DGGITQSPKYLFRKEGQNVTLSCEQNLNHDAMYWYRQDPGQGLRLIYYSQIVNDFQKGDIAEGYSVSREKKESFPLTVTSAQKNPTAFYLCASTTDRGGVYNEQFFGPGTRLTVL.

This clone was counted once. The chain's CDR3 is CASSSQGHEQFF. The CDR3 DNA sequence: TGTGCCAGCAGCTCGCAGGGGCATGAGCAGTTCTTC. The J gene is TRBJ2-1, the V gene TRBV7-3; tentative D call: TRBD1 (6 bases). V lost 4 bases and J 8 bases, leaving 9 bases between the germline ends. CDR1 SGHTA and CDR2 FQGTGA come from the germline V gene. CDR3 length: 12 residues.

This chain links TRBV6-2 or TRBV6-3 with TRBJ2-1, with TRBD2 identical over 14 bases. The CDR3 is made up of 14 amino acids. Germline-derived CDR1 and CDR2 are MNHEY and SVGEGT. After removal of 6 bases from V and 10 bases from J, the junction contained 5 bases not matched to a gene. The DNA for the CDR3 is TGTGCCAGCAGCCGGACTAGCGGGAGGTACGAGCAGTTCTTC. It is translated as CASSRTSGRYEQFF.

The chain employs TRBV28 and TRBJ2-1, with D perhaps matching TRBD2 (6 bases). The CDR3 contains 13 residues. Per germline, CDR1 MDHEN and CDR2 SYDVKM. Trimming removed 5 bases from V and 3 bases from J, with 8 bases in between. DNA of the CDR3: TGTGCCAGCAGTCGGAGGGACTACAATGAGCAGTTCTTC. Translated, it gives CASSRRDYNEQFF.

The CDR3 nucleotides are TGTGCCAGCAGTTCCACAGGGGGCCAGGAGACCCAGTACTTC. Translating gives CASSSTGGQETQYF. The V and J genes are TRBV28 and TRBJ2-5, with TRBD1 identical over 9 bases. Germline CDR1 MDHEN, CDR2 SYDVKM. This CDR3 region has 14 residues. Trimming cost V 4 bases and J 5 bases; bases outside gene matches: 5.

This chain links TRBV19 with TRBJ1-2; D is unresolved. CDR3 length equals 15 residues. The ends were cut back, 5 bases at V and 3 bases at J, with 16 bases in the middle. The germline V gene encodes CDR1 LNHDA and CDR2 SQIVND (reference sequence). Here the CDR3 reads CASSSSWNSDYGYTF. Written as DNA, the CDR3 is TGTGCCAGTAGTTCATCTTGGAACAGTGACTATGGCTACACCTTC.

The gene calls are TRBV5-1 and TRBJ2-7; TRBD1 matches 8 bases. After removal of 2 bases from V and 5 bases from J, the junction contained 3 bases not matched to a gene. The CDR3 extends over 13 amino acids. Germline CDR1 reads SGHRS; CDR2 reads YFSETQ. The CDR3 bases are TGCGCCAGCAGCTTCCAGGGGGCGGACGAGCAGTACTTC. Translating it yields CASSFQGADEQYF. The complete variable domain, with remaining parts taken from reference TRBV5-1 and TRBJ2-7, reads KAGVTQTPRYLIKTRGQQVTLSCSPISGHRSVSWYQQTPGQGLQFLFEYFSETQRNKGNFPGRFSGRQFSNSRSEMNVSTLELGDSALYLCASSFQGADEQYFGPGTRLTVT.

The rearrangement joins TRBV19 to TRBJ1-6; D is possibly TRBD1 (6 bases). V was pared by 6 bases and J by 7 bases, with 16 bases between. Germline loops: CDR1 LNHDA, CDR2 SQIVND (reference sequence). This CDR3 has 15 residues. CDR3 residues: CASSRGAGVNSPLHF. The CDR3, as DNA: TGTGCCAGTAGCCGGGGGGCAGGGGTGAATTCACCCCTCCACTTT.

The chain is built from TRBV6-5 and TRBJ1-1; 7 bases are shared with TRBD1. The CDR3 runs 15 residues. Per germline, CDR1 MNHEY and CDR2 SVGAGI. The ends lost 4 bases at V and 5 bases at J; junction bases unmatched: 10. The CDR3 DNA is TGTGCCAGCAGTTTATACAGGGGTGGGGAAACTGAAGCTTTCTTT. Protein sequence: CASSLYRGGETEAFF.

The gene calls are TRBV7-3 and TRBJ2-1; D not resolved. The V end lost 0 bases, the J end lost 3 bases, and 6 bases lay between the germline ends. Germline V gives CDR1 SGHTA, CDR2 FQGTGA. The CDR3 sequence is 14 residues long. The CDR3 here is CASSLTEFYNEQFF. The DNA for the CDR3 is TGTGCCAGCAGCTTAACGGAGTTCTACAATGAGCAGTTCTTC.